Below are 27 T cell receptor beta chains sequenced from a single sample in a study of radiotherapy plus CTLA-4 blockade in lung cancer. Repertoires were generated with immunoSEQ multiplex PCR, while TCRdb's copy carries only in-frame clones and drops some. Counted here are more than 90,000 clones, around 75% occurring once; the ten biggest clones make up 4.5% to 6.5%. The sample was peripheral blood, taken from a patient treated with radiotherapy plus ipilimumab. Receptors originate from a human donor with non-small cell lung cancer who had a partial response to radiotherapy plus ipilimumab.

The chain joins TRBV30 to TRBJ2-5, with TRBD1 identical over 7 bases. The CDR3 contains 15 residues. CDR1 is GTSNPN, CDR2 SVGIG, per germline (reference sequence). With V trimmed by 2 bases and J by 5 bases, 11 bases remained unmatched. In DNA form, the CDR3 reads TGTGCCTGGAGTACCCGGGACAGTATCTCGGAGACCCAGTACTTC. It encodes CAWSTRDSISETQYF.

A remark on this clone: Different DNA sequences within this sample yield the same CDR3. The chain combines TRBV5-1 with TRBJ2-2; D is uncertain. From germline, CDR1 is SGHRS and CDR2 YFSETQ. Trimming took off 1 base at V and 7 bases at J, with 5 bases between the two ends. The CDR3 has 12 residues. The chain's CDR3 is CASSLSRGELFF. In DNA, the CDR3 is TGCGCCAGCAGCTTGAGCCGCGGGGAGCTGTTTTTT.

This clone was observed a single time. The chain carries TRBV6-1 and TRBJ2-2; D is perhaps TRBD1 (5 bases). Germline CDR1 MNHNS, CDR2 SASEGT. Trimming pared 4 bases from V and 4 bases from J, leaving 13 bases between. This CDR3 region has 15 residues. CDR3 residues: CASSVGLVVTGELFF. CDR3 coding DNA: TGTGCCAGCAGTGTGGGGCTAGTAGTCACCGGGGAGCTGTTTTTT.

The table lists this clone with a few counts. The CDR3 DNA reads as TGTGCCAGCAGTGTCCAGGGGGCGTTGAACACTGAAGCTTTCTTT. This sequence encodes CASSVQGALNTEAFF. This chain links TRBV6-1 with TRBJ1-1; 8 bases agree with TRBD1. This CDR3 region has 15 residues. Losses at the gene ends were 4 bases for V and 0 bases for J; bases not matched to a gene: 4. Germline V gives CDR1 MNHNS, CDR2 SASEGT.

The chain carries TRBV28 and TRBJ2-1, with a possible D match to TRBD2 (5 bases). The ends were cut back, 7 bases at V and 7 bases at J, with 17 bases in the middle. The CDR3 loop spans 14 amino acids. The V gene's germline CDR1 is MDHEN and CDR2 SYDVKM. The CDR3 bases are TGTGCCAGCAATCGGGAATTAGGATTGAATGAGCAGTTCTTC. Residues: CASNRELGLNEQFF. Based on the CDR3 plus reference TRBV28 and TRBJ2-1, the full variable domain is DVKVTQSSRYLVKRTGEKVFLECVQDMDHENMFWYRQDPGLGLRLIYFSYDVKMKEKGDIPEGYSVSREKKERFSLILESASTNQTSMYLCASNRELGLNEQFFGPGTRLTVL.

The rearrangement links TRBV5-1 to TRBJ1-1; TRBD1 agrees at 8 bases. In germline, CDR1 is SGHRS, CDR2 YFSETQ. V lost 7 bases to trimming and J lost 1 base; unmatched junction nucleotides: 6. The CDR3 sequence is 14 residues long. The CDR3 DNA is TGCGCCAGCGCGTGGGACAGGAGGAACACTGAAGCTTTCTTT. Translated, it gives CASAWDRRNTEAFF.

V is TRBV4-1 and J is TRBJ1-2; D is undetermined. Deletions cut 0 bases from V and 3 bases from J, with 5 bases between. The CDR3 has 13 amino acids. Germline CDR1 and CDR2: MGHRA and YSYEKL. In DNA form, the CDR3 reads TGCGCCAGCAGCCAAGATTTAGACTATGGCTACACCTTC. This encodes CASSQDLDYGYTF.

The DNA for the CDR3 is TGCGCCAGCAGCTTCCGGTTTCGAGGTTCGGACACTGAAGCTTTCTTT. Residues: CASSFRFRGSDTEAFF. The J gene is TRBJ1-1, the V gene TRBV5-1; unclear D gene. CDR3 length: 16 amino acids. The germline gives CDR1 SGHRS, CDR2 YFSETQ. The V end was cut by 2 bases, the J end by 3 bases, with 17 bases between.

This clone is a singleton in its sample. This sequence joins TRBV2 and TRBJ2-2; the match to TRBD2 covers 10 bases. CDR1 is SNHLY, CDR2 FYNNEI, per germline. With 4 bases clipped from V and 4 bases from J, the junction kept 3 bases outside the gene matches. This CDR3 comprises 15 residues. In DNA, the CDR3 is TGTGCCAGCAGTGGGACTAGCGGTGGCACCGGGGAGCTGTTTTTT. Its translation: CASSGTSGGTGELFF.

This clone was counted once. J is TRBJ1-2 and V is TRBV30; no clear D. The CDR3 has 14 residues. Per the germline V gene, CDR1 is GTSNPN and CDR2 is SVGIG (reference sequence). V gave up 1 base and J gave up 4 bases, with 13 bases separating them. CDR3 residues: CAWSGARNRYGYTF. The CDR3 coding sequence is TGTGCCTGGAGTGGCGCGAGAAACCGCTATGGCTACACCTTC. Complete variable domain (other parts from reference TRBV30 and TRBJ1-2): SQTIHQWPATLVQPVGSPLSLECTVEGTSNPNLYWYRQAAGRGLQLLFYSVGIGQISSEVPQNLSASRPQDRQFILSSKKLLLSDSGFYLCAWSGARNRYGYTFGSGTRLTVV.

Concerning this clone: This sample includes further DNA sequences coding for the same CDR3. V usage is TRBV15 and J usage is TRBJ2-3; 9 nucleotides match TRBD2. The length of the CDR3 is 16 residues. Germline V gene sequence: CDR1 LNHNV, CDR2 YYDKDF (reference sequence). V shed 0 bases, J shed 4 bases, and the junction held 5 bases outside the gene matches. DNA of the CDR3: TGTGCCACCAGCAGAGATTTGGCGGGAGGGTCAGATACGCAGTATTTT. Its translation is CATSRDLAGGSDTQYF.

The V gene is TRBV12-5, the J gene TRBJ1-1; the match to TRBD1 covers 8 bases. CDR1 LGHNT and CDR2 FRNRAP come from the germline V gene. The J segment lost 5 bases and the V segment lost 3 bases, leaving 5 bases of the junction unmatched. The CDR3 runs to 14 residues. The CDR3 loop reads CASGLLGQGTEAFF. The CDR3 DNA is TGTGCTAGTGGTTTACTTGGACAGGGAACTGAAGCTTTCTTT.

The V call is TRBV13, the J call TRBJ1-3, with D possibly matching TRBD1 (6 bases). CDR1 PRHDT and CDR2 FYEKMQ come from the germline V gene (reference sequence). There are 15 residues in the CDR3. The V end lost 5 bases, the J end lost 4 bases, and 15 bases lay between the germline ends. CDR3 nucleotide sequence: TGTGCCAGCAGCGTCGACAGGTCTGACGGAAACACCATATATTTT. It codes for CASSVDRSDGNTIYF.

This sequence joins TRBV6-6 and TRBJ1-3; D is unclear. This CDR3 is 15 amino acids long. V dropped 6 bases and J dropped 1 base, with 13 bases sitting between them. Germline V CDR1 and CDR2: MNHNY, SVGAGI (reference sequence). Here the CDR3 reads CASSRKGASGNTIYF. CDR3 nucleotides: TGTGCCAGCAGCCGCAAGGGAGCTTCTGGAAACACCATATATTTT.

V is TRBV5-1 and J is TRBJ1-2, with D unresolved. This CDR3 is 15 amino acids long. V lost 0 bases and J 0 bases, leaving 9 bases between the germline ends. Germline loops: CDR1 SGHRS, CDR2 YFSETQ. CDR3 amino acids: CASSLALSANYGYTF. The CDR3 DNA is TGCGCCAGCAGCTTGGCACTATCGGCTAACTATGGCTACACCTTC.

The chain recombines TRBV5-5 with TRBJ1-6; a possible D gene is TRBD1 (5 bases). In germline, CDR1 is SGHKS, CDR2 YYEKEE (reference sequence). V was cut by 0 bases and J by 4 bases, with 11 bases left in between. The CDR3 has 16 residues. The CDR3 sequence is CASSLEGRGYNSPLHF. The DNA for the CDR3 is TGTGCCAGCAGCTTGGAGGGAAGGGGTTATAATTCACCCCTCCACTTT. The full variable domain, its missing parts supplied by reference TRBV5-5 and TRBJ1-6, is DAGVTQSPTHLIKTRGQQVTLRCSPISGHKSVSWYQQVLGQGPQFIFQYYEKEERGRGNFPDRFSARQFPNYSSELNVNALLLGDSALYLCASSLEGRGYNSPLHFGNGTRLTVT.

The V gene is TRBV9, the J gene TRBJ2-5; 10 bases agree with TRBD1. The end of the DNA fits TRBJ2-7 better, so the J call may be wrong. Germline V gives CDR1 SGDLS, CDR2 YYNGEE. The CDR3 contains 14 residues. CDR3 loop: CASSARQGAYEQYF. The CDR3 DNA reads as TGTGCCAGCAGCGCAAGACAGGGGGCGTACGAGCAGTACTTC.

The rearrangement joins TRBV28 to TRBJ2-7; no reliable D call. The CDR3 contains 15 residues. The V end lost 1 base, the J end lost 4 bases, and 14 bases lay between the germline ends. Germline V gene data show CDR1 as MDHEN and CDR2 as SYDVKM. The CDR3 DNA reads as TGTGCCAGCAGTTTATTGTCTGTTCGGAGTTACGAGCAGTACTTC. This encodes CASSLLSVRSYEQYF.

The genes are TRBV7-2 and TRBJ1-2; 7 bases match TRBD1. The CDR3 contains 17 residues. The junction had 15 bases not matched to a gene; V was cut back by 4 bases and J by 4 bases. Germline V gene lookup returns CDR1 SGHTA and CDR2 FQGNSA. The CDR3 sequence is CASSSTGAYSTFYGYTF. CDR3 DNA: TGTGCCAGCAGCTCTACAGGGGCCTACTCAACCTTCTATGGCTACACCTTC. Drawing the rest from reference TRBV7-2 and TRBJ1-2, the complete variable domain is GAGVSQSPSNKVTEKGKDVELRCDPISGHTALYWYRQSLGQGLEFLIYFQGNSAPDKSGLPSDRFSAERTGGSVSTLTIQRTQQEDSAVYLCASSSTGAYSTFYGYTFGSGTRLTVV.

V gene TRBV6-1 combines with J gene TRBJ1-5, with D hard to call. The CDR3 is 13 amino acids. The germline CDR1 and CDR2 sequences are MNHNS and SASEGT. V lost 7 bases and J lost 0, with 7 bases in between. This CDR3 is CASTFGSNQPQHF. The CDR3 DNA reads as TGTGCCAGCACCTTCGGTAGCAATCAGCCCCAGCATTTT.

This chain joins TRBV7-2 and TRBJ2-5; TRBD1 might be the D (6 bases). Trimming took off 5 bases at V and 7 bases at J, with 17 bases between the two ends. Germline values: CDR1 SGHTA, CDR2 FQGNSA. This CDR3 contains 14 residues. The CDR3 here is CASSRSRTERTQYF. CDR3 nucleotides: TGTGCCAGCAGCCGATCCAGGACAGAGAGGACCCAGTACTTC.

The gene calls are TRBV29-1 and TRBJ2-7, with TRBD1 identical over 9 bases. The CDR3 has 13 amino acids. Germline CDR1 and CDR2: SQVTM and ANQGSEA. With 4 bases clipped from V and 3 bases from J, the junction kept 4 bases outside the gene matches. The CDR3 sequence is CSVGGQGIYEQYF. The CDR3 bases are TGCAGCGTTGGAGGACAGGGGATCTACGAGCAGTACTTC.

The table lists this clone with a few counts. This sequence joins TRBV6-5 and TRBJ1-5, with no clear D. CDR3 length equals 15 residues. The germline gives CDR1 MNHEY, CDR2 SVGAGI. V dropped 0 bases and J dropped 7 bases, with 13 bases sitting between them. CDR3 in amino acids: CASSYSEARGQPQHF. The CDR3 DNA reads TGTGCCAGCAGTTACTCGGAAGCCCGCGGGCAGCCCCAGCATTTT.

The chain combines TRBV30 with TRBJ1-2; no firm D call. The CDR3 length is 14 residues. Germline CDR1 and CDR2: GTSNPN and SVGIG (reference sequence). Trimming took 0 bases from V and 3 from J, leaving 11 bases between them. CDR3 nucleotides: TGTGCCTGGAGTGTTTTTTACGGGGACTATGGCTACACCTTC. It is translated as CAWSVFYGDYGYTF.

The rearrangement joins TRBV7-9 to TRBJ2-3; D may be TRBD1 (6 bases). V was trimmed by 5 bases and J by 3 bases, leaving 15 bases between them. The V gene's germline CDR1 is SEHNR and CDR2 FQNEAQ (reference sequence). This CDR3 region has 15 residues. CDR3 sequence (DNA): TGTGCCAGCAGCAAGGACAGCCTTTTGACAGATACGCAGTATTTT. This sequence encodes CASSKDSLLTDTQYF.

This clone showed up just once. V usage is TRBV5-1 and J usage is TRBJ2-1; 7 nucleotides line up with TRBD2. Germline CDR1 SGHRS, CDR2 YFSETQ. This CDR3 contains 15 residues. V lost 0 bases and J lost 15; bases outside the gene matches: 15. The CDR3 here is CASSLGSRAAGALFF. Written as DNA, the CDR3 is TGCGCCAGCAGCTTGGGTAGTAGAGCTGCGGGAGCCTTGTTCTTC.

CDR3 nucleotide sequence: TGTGCCAGCAGGGACAGGGGGCGCGGGGGCTACACCTTC. This encodes CASRDRGRGGYTF. The chain employs TRBV6-5 and TRBJ1-2; TRBD1 agrees at 11 bases. The CDR3 extends over 13 amino acids. The germline gives CDR1 MNHEY, CDR2 SVGAGI. J lost 8 bases, V lost 6 bases, and 5 bases had no gene match.